Listed below are T cell receptor beta chains from one sample, sequenced in a study of early T cells in non-severe SARS-CoV-2 infection. TCRdb independently ran MiXCR on the 5' RACE reads; one entry per CDR3 protein. The data hold some 40,000 distinct CDR3 sequences, with roughly 5.4% observed a single time. Sequencing used whole blood. The receptor source for this set is an adult who was a healthcare worker with PCR-confirmed SARS-CoV-2 infection or an uninfected control (not recorded which). CDR3s include the opening cysteine and the closing phenylalanine or tryptophan. The order of the fields is clone size, J gene, V gene, D gene, CDR3 DNA, CDR3 protein. D genes are given only for firm matches. Expanded clones get a size class; other rows say once, few or many, or leave the size out.

clone_size: many
j_call: TRBJ2-1
v_call: TRBV6-2/TRBV6-3
d_call: TRBD2
cdr3_nt: TGTGCCAGCTGGGGACTAGCGGGAGGGAGCTCCTACAATGAGCAGTTCTTC
cdr3_aa: CASWGLAGGSSYNEQFF

clone_size: many
j_call: TRBJ2-7
v_call: TRBV6-1
d_call: -
cdr3_nt: TGTGCCAGCGGACAGAACTACGAGCAGTACTTC
cdr3_aa: CASGQNYEQYF

clone_size: many
j_call: TRBJ1-1
v_call: TRBV7-6
d_call: -
cdr3_nt: TGTGCCAGCAGCTTAGGGGGGGGGAACACTGAAGCTTTCTTT
cdr3_aa: CASSLGGGNTEAFF

clone_size: -
j_call: TRBJ1-1
v_call: TRBV20-1
d_call: TRBD1
cdr3_nt: TGCAGTGCTAGGGCCCCAGGGGGCACCCAGCCTGAAGCTTTCTTT
cdr3_aa: CSARAPGGTQPEAFF

clone_size: many
j_call: TRBJ1-1
v_call: TRBV19
d_call: -
cdr3_nt: TGTGCCAGTACCTCGCGGGTGAACACTGAAGCTTTCTTT
cdr3_aa: CASTSRVNTEAFF

clone_size: many
j_call: TRBJ2-3
v_call: TRBV2
d_call: -
cdr3_nt: TGTGCCAGCAGGGGTCAGGAGGGGCCTAGCACAGATACGCAGTATTTT
cdr3_aa: CASRGQEGPSTDTQYF

clone_size: many
j_call: TRBJ1-2
v_call: TRBV12-3/TRBV12-4
d_call: -
cdr3_nt: TGTGCCAGCAGTCTAGGGGGGAGCATTAACTATGGCTACACCTTC
cdr3_aa: CASSLGGSINYGYTF

clone_size: many
j_call: TRBJ2-7
v_call: TRBV7-9
d_call: -
cdr3_nt: TGTGCCAGCAGCCCAGCCGGGAGTAGCGGCTACGAGCAGTACTTC
cdr3_aa: CASSPAGSSGYEQYF

clone_size: -
j_call: TRBJ1-1
v_call: TRBV30
d_call: TRBD1
cdr3_nt: TGTGCCGTGACAGGGGGTACTAGGGCTTTCTTT
cdr3_aa: CAVTGGTRAFF

clone_size: -
j_call: TRBJ2-1
v_call: TRBV19
d_call: -
cdr3_nt: TGTGCCAGTAGAAGTGGCGGGGAGAGCTCCTACAATGAGCAGTTCTTC
cdr3_aa: CASRSGGESSYNEQFF

clone_size: few
j_call: TRBJ2-1
v_call: TRBV29-1
d_call: -
cdr3_nt: TGCAGCGTTCGACCCTACAATGAGCAGTTCTTC
cdr3_aa: CSVRPYNEQFF

clone_size: few
j_call: TRBJ2-2
v_call: TRBV2
d_call: TRBD1
cdr3_nt: TGTGCCAGCAGAGGGACAGGGGGAACCGGGGAGCTGTTTTTT
cdr3_aa: CASRGTGGTGELFF

clone_size: many
j_call: TRBJ2-1
v_call: TRBV14
d_call: TRBD2
cdr3_nt: TGTGCCAGCAGCCACCTAGCGGGAGGAGGTATCAATGAGCAGTTCTTC
cdr3_aa: CASSHLAGGGINEQFF

clone_size: many
j_call: TRBJ2-1
v_call: TRBV12-3/TRBV12-4
d_call: -
cdr3_nt: TGTGCCAGCTCCCGCGGCAGCACGGGGAATGAGCAGTTCTTC
cdr3_aa: CASSRGSTGNEQFF

clone_size: -
j_call: TRBJ1-4
v_call: TRBV9
d_call: -
cdr3_nt: TGTGCCAGCAGCGTGACGGCAACTAATGAAAAACTGTTTTTT
cdr3_aa: CASSVTATNEKLFF

clone_size: -
j_call: TRBJ2-2
v_call: TRBV7-2
d_call: TRBD2
cdr3_nt: TGTGCCAGCAGCCACAGCCCGGGGGGGGACACCGGGGAGCTGTTTTTT
cdr3_aa: CASSHSPGGDTGELFF

clone_size: few
j_call: TRBJ2-1
v_call: TRBV4-3
d_call: TRBD2
cdr3_nt: TGCGCCAGCAGCCAAGAAGCGGGGAGGAACAATGAGCAGTTCTTC
cdr3_aa: CASSQEAGRNNEQFF

clone_size: many
j_call: TRBJ2-6
v_call: TRBV27
d_call: -
cdr3_nt: TGTGCCAGCAGGCCGACTGGCGGCAGGGCCAACGTCCTGACTTTC
cdr3_aa: CASRPTGGRANVLTF

clone_size: few
j_call: TRBJ1-5
v_call: TRBV6-2/TRBV6-3
d_call: TRBD1
cdr3_nt: TGTGCCAGCAGTCTAGCCGGGGCGACAGGGGTAAATCAGCCCCAGCATTTT
cdr3_aa: CASSLAGATGVNQPQHF

clone_size: many
j_call: TRBJ2-5
v_call: TRBV20-1
d_call: TRBD2
cdr3_nt: TGCAGTGCTAGGCCCGGACTAGCGGGGGGGCCCCCAGAGACCCAGTACTTC
cdr3_aa: CSARPGLAGGPPETQYF

clone_size: -
j_call: TRBJ2-1
v_call: TRBV12-3/TRBV12-4
d_call: -
cdr3_nt: TGTGCCAGCAGTCAGGACACCGGCCTCAATGAGCAGTTCTTC
cdr3_aa: CASSQDTGLNEQFF

clone_size: many
j_call: TRBJ2-7
v_call: TRBV5-6
d_call: -
cdr3_nt: TGTGCCAGCAGCTTAGGGATCCAACTTTCCTACGAGCAGTACTTC
cdr3_aa: CASSLGIQLSYEQYF

clone_size: -
j_call: TRBJ2-7
v_call: TRBV7-3
d_call: TRBD1
cdr3_nt: TGTGCCAGCAGCTTGACAGGGTTCGACGAGCAGTACTTC
cdr3_aa: CASSLTGFDEQYF

clone_size: many
j_call: TRBJ2-7
v_call: TRBV12-5
d_call: -
cdr3_nt: TGTGCTAGTGTTCCCCCGGGGGGCTGGGAGCAGTACTTC
cdr3_aa: CASVPPGGWEQYF

clone_size: few
j_call: TRBJ1-1
v_call: TRBV28
d_call: -
cdr3_nt: TGTGCCAGCAGGCAGAGGGTGGGGAACACTGAAGCTTTCTTT
cdr3_aa: CASRQRVGNTEAFF

clone_size: many
j_call: TRBJ2-1
v_call: TRBV27
d_call: -
cdr3_nt: TGTGCCAGCAGTTCCGACCCACCTAGGCGCAATGAGCAGTTCTTC
cdr3_aa: CASSSDPPRRNEQFF

clone_size: many
j_call: TRBJ1-5
v_call: TRBV7-2
d_call: TRBD1
cdr3_nt: TGTGCCAGCAGCTTAAATCAGGGGGCCGGGCAGCCCCAGCATTTT
cdr3_aa: CASSLNQGAGQPQHF

clone_size: many
j_call: TRBJ2-1
v_call: TRBV5-8
d_call: TRBD2
cdr3_nt: TGTGCCAGCAGCAAGTCCCCGGGACTAGCGGGAGCGGGGGAGCAGTTCTTC
cdr3_aa: CASSKSPGLAGAGEQFF

clone_size: many
j_call: TRBJ2-7
v_call: TRBV20-1
d_call: TRBD1
cdr3_nt: TGCAGTGCCAACAGGGGCTACGAGCAGTACTTC
cdr3_aa: CSANRGYEQYF

clone_size: many
j_call: TRBJ1-1
v_call: TRBV20-1
d_call: -
cdr3_nt: TGCAGTGCTAGACAGGGGACTGAAGCTTTCTTT
cdr3_aa: CSARQGTEAFF

clone_size: -
j_call: TRBJ2-7
v_call: TRBV4-1
d_call: -
cdr3_nt: TGCGCCAGCAGCCCAAAGAGTGCACAGTCGGCCTTCTACGAGCAGTACTTC
cdr3_aa: CASSPKSAQSAFYEQYF

clone_size: many
j_call: TRBJ1-2
v_call: TRBV12-3/TRBV12-4
d_call: -
cdr3_nt: TGTGCCAGCAGTCTGGGGGTGTATGGCTACACCTTC
cdr3_aa: CASSLGVYGYTF

clone_size: -
j_call: TRBJ2-3
v_call: TRBV7-2
d_call: -
cdr3_nt: TGTGCCAGCAGCCCTGCCGGTTGGAGTGGAGATACGCAGTATTTT
cdr3_aa: CASSPAGWSGDTQYF

clone_size: many
j_call: TRBJ1-2
v_call: TRBV24-1
d_call: -
cdr3_nt: TGTGCCACCAGTCCAGGGAACTATGGCTACACCTTC
cdr3_aa: CATSPGNYGYTF

clone_size: -
j_call: TRBJ2-2
v_call: TRBV18
d_call: TRBD2
cdr3_nt: TGTGCCAGCTCACCGCCGGGACTAGTGGAAACCGGGGAGCTGTTTTTT
cdr3_aa: CASSPPGLVETGELFF

clone_size: many
j_call: TRBJ2-7
v_call: TRBV15
d_call: TRBD1
cdr3_nt: TGTGCCACCAGCAGAGATCGAGACAGGGGATACGAGCAGTACTTC
cdr3_aa: CATSRDRDRGYEQYF

clone_size: many
j_call: TRBJ2-2
v_call: TRBV24-1
d_call: TRBD1
cdr3_nt: TGTGCCACCAGTTCGACAGGGCCCACCGGGGAGCTGTTTTTT
cdr3_aa: CATSSTGPTGELFF

clone_size: few
j_call: TRBJ1-3
v_call: TRBV18
d_call: -
cdr3_nt: TGTGCCAGCTCACCAGGGCGTGGAAACACCATATATTTT
cdr3_aa: CASSPGRGNTIYF

clone_size: many
j_call: TRBJ2-1
v_call: TRBV20-1
d_call: TRBD2
cdr3_nt: TGCAGTGCTATTCGCGGGACTAGCAACTACAATGAGCAGTTCTTC
cdr3_aa: CSAIRGTSNYNEQFF

clone_size: many
j_call: TRBJ1-1
v_call: TRBV20-1
d_call: TRBD1
cdr3_nt: TGCAGTGCTAGGGGCACAGGGGGCTTCATGAACACTGAAGCTTTCTTT
cdr3_aa: CSARGTGGFMNTEAFF

clone_size: many
j_call: TRBJ1-2
v_call: TRBV5-5
d_call: -
cdr3_nt: TGTGCCAGCAGCGCGGGGGAAGGGGTGGCAAGTCCGAACTATGGCTACACCTTC
cdr3_aa: CASSAGEGVASPNYGYTF

clone_size: many
j_call: TRBJ2-3
v_call: TRBV13
d_call: -
cdr3_nt: TGTGCCAGCAGCTTGGGCCGGCTCACAGATACGCAGTATTTT
cdr3_aa: CASSLGRLTDTQYF

clone_size: few
j_call: TRBJ2-5
v_call: TRBV30
d_call: -
cdr3_nt: TGTGCCTGGGAAGCGGAGTTCCAAGAGACCCAGTACTTC
cdr3_aa: CAWEAEFQETQYF

clone_size: few
j_call: TRBJ2-1
v_call: TRBV10-1
d_call: -
cdr3_nt: TGCGCCAGCAGTGAGCGCCCCGACAATGAGCAGTTCTTC
cdr3_aa: CASSERPDNEQFF

clone_size: many
j_call: TRBJ2-5
v_call: TRBV7-6
d_call: -
cdr3_nt: TGTGCCAGCAGCTCTCGCCAAGAGACCCAGTACTTC
cdr3_aa: CASSSRQETQYF

clone_size: many
j_call: TRBJ1-4
v_call: TRBV7-9
d_call: -
cdr3_nt: TGTGCCAGCAGCTTAGTCGCAGGTGTGAATGAAAAACTGTTTTTT
cdr3_aa: CASSLVAGVNEKLFF

clone_size: -
j_call: TRBJ1-6
v_call: TRBV5-4
d_call: TRBD1
cdr3_nt: TGTGCCAGCAGCATACCGGGACAGGGCGGTTCACCCCTCCACTTT
cdr3_aa: CASSIPGQGGSPLHF

clone_size: many
j_call: TRBJ1-6
v_call: TRBV18
d_call: -
cdr3_nt: TGTGCCAGCTCACCCTCGAGGAGCTCCTATAATTCACCCCTCCACTTT
cdr3_aa: CASSPSRSSYNSPLHF

clone_size: few
j_call: TRBJ1-6
v_call: TRBV2
d_call: -
cdr3_nt: TGTGCCAGCTTCTACAGGCCTAATTCACCCCTCCACTTT
cdr3_aa: CASFYRPNSPLHF

clone_size: many
j_call: TRBJ1-1
v_call: TRBV20-1
d_call: -
cdr3_nt: TGCAGTGCCCCCGTCCTATTCCGGGGGAAGAACACTGAAGCTTTCTTT
cdr3_aa: CSAPVLFRGKNTEAFF

clone_size: few
j_call: TRBJ1-1
v_call: TRBV11-2
d_call: TRBD1
cdr3_nt: TGTGCCAGCAGCTTAGATCTGGGGACAGGGGGCTGGGACACTGAAGCTTTCTTT
cdr3_aa: CASSLDLGTGGWDTEAFF

clone_size: many
j_call: TRBJ1-6
v_call: TRBV6-5
d_call: TRBD1
cdr3_nt: TGTGCCAGCAGTCTCACAGGGGGGGGTTCACCCCTCCACTTT
cdr3_aa: CASSLTGGGSPLHF

clone_size: many
j_call: TRBJ2-1
v_call: TRBV15
d_call: TRBD2
cdr3_nt: TGTGCCACCAGCAGAGATCTGGGCGGGAGCTCCTACAATGAGCAGTTCTTC
cdr3_aa: CATSRDLGGSSYNEQFF

clone_size: few
j_call: TRBJ1-1
v_call: TRBV3-1
d_call: -
cdr3_nt: TGTGCCAGCAGCCAATCAAGCGCTGAAGCTTTCTTT
cdr3_aa: CASSQSSAEAFF